The TCR beta chain described here comes from a study of T-cell memory formation after mild COVID-19. Study summary: The two donors had largely donor-specific TCR clusters.

TCRdb used MiXCR to reprocess the 5' RACE reads, holding one entry per CDR3 protein. The profile covers roughly 150,000 distinct CDR3 sequences, with 10% to 15% appearing a single time and 2.5% to 3.5% taken by the ten largest. This clonotype was seen ten or more times. Trimming at V came to 3 bases and at J to 8 bases, leaving 4 bases not matched to a gene. CDR3 length equals 14 residues. CDR1 is GTSNPN and CDR2 is SVGIG in the germline V gene (reference sequence). The V and J genes are TRBV30 and TRBJ1-6; 10 positions match TRBD1. This clonotype originated in a man younger than 35 who had mild COVID-19 (a few samples of this study predate the infection). Cell type and time point are not known. Sequenced material: PBMCs or a T cell subset sorted from them (not recorded which). CDR3 loop: CAWSRDRGYSPLHF. CDR3 bases: TGTGCCTGGAGCCGGGACAGGGGTTATTCACCCCTCCACTTT.